This record concerns one T cell receptor (beta chain) sequence. This sample was taken from a study of blood T cells in healthy people across ages. From germline, CDR1 is SGHTA and CDR2 FQGNSA. Trimming cost V 5 bases and J 0 bases; bases outside gene matches: 11. CDR3 size: 18 residues. Combining a sample-barcoded 5' primer with a J-beta primer mix, a second PCR ran for about 6 to 12 cycles. TCRdb re-called the 5' RACE reads with MiXCR, one entry per CDR3 protein. The sample has roughly 1.9 million distinct CDR3 sequences; about two fifths are singletons. This receptor was obtained from a human donor in good health. V and J are TRBV7-2 and TRBJ2-2, with 8 bases aligning to TRBD2. Source material: blood. The CDR3 DNA reads as TGTGCCAGCAGCCTCCGGAGCAGCGGGGGACCGAACACCGGGGAGCTGTTTTTT. Its protein is CASSLRSSGGPNTGELFF. Variable domain in full (rest from reference TRBV7-2 and TRBJ2-2): GAGVSQSPSNKVTEKGKDVELRCDPISGHTALYWYRQSLGQGLEFLIYFQGNSAPDKSGLPSDRFSAERTGGSVSTLTIQRTQQEDSAVYLCASSLRSSGGPNTGELFFGEGSRLTVL.